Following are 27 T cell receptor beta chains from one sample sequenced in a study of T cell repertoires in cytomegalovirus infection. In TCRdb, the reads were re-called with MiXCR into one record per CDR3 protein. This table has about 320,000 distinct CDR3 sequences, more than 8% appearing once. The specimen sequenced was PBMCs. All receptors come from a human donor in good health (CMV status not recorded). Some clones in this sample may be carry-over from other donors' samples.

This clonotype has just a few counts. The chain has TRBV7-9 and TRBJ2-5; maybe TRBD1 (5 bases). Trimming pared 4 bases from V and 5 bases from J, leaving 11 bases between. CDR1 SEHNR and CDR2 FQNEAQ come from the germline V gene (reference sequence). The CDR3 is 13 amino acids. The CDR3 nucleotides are TGTGCCAGCAGCTCGGACATTGTGGAGACCCAGTACTTC. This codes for CASSSDIVETQYF.

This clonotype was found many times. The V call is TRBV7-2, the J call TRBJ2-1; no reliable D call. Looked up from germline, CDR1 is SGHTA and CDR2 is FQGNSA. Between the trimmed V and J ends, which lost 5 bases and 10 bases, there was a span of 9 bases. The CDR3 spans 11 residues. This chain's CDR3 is CASSPRVEQFF. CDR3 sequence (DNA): TGTGCCAGCAGCCCGAGAGTGGAGCAGTTCTTC.

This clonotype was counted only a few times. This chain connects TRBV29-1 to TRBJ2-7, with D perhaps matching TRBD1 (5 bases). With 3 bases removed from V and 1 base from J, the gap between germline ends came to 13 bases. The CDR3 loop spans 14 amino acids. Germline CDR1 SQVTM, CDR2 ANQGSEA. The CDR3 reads CSVEKGLESYEQYF. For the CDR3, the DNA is TGCAGCGTTGAGAAGGGGTTAGAGTCCTACGAGCAGTACTTC.

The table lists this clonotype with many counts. CDR3 loop: CASRNNNQETQYF. The DNA for the CDR3 is TGTGCCAGCAGGAATAACAACCAAGAGACCCAGTACTTC. J is TRBJ2-5 and V is TRBV28, with no clear D. Per germline, CDR1 MDHEN and CDR2 SYDVKM. Trimming shortened V by 6 bases and J by 0 bases, and 8 bases separated the two germline ends. This CDR3 contains 13 residues.

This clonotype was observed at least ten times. In nucleotides, the CDR3 is TGTGCCAGCAGCTTAGGACAGAGCTACAATGAGCAGTTCTTC. It yields the protein CASSLGQSYNEQFF. The V gene is TRBV7-3, the J gene TRBJ2-1; perhaps TRBD1 as D (6 bases). The V and J ends lost 2 bases and 3 bases respectively, with 8 bases between them. There are 14 residues in the CDR3. Germline CDR1 SGHTA, CDR2 FQGTGA.

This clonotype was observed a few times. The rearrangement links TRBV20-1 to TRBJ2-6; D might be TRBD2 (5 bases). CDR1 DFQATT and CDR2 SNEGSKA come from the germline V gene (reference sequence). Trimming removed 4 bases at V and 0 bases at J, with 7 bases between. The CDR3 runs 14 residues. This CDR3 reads CSAIGDSGANVLTF. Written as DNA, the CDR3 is TGCAGTGCTATCGGGGACTCTGGGGCCAACGTCCTGACTTTC.

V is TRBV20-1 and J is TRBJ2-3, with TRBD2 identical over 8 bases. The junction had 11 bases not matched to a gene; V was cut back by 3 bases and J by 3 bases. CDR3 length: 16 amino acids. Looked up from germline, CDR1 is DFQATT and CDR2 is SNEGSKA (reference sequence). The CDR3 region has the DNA TGCAGTGCTAGGGAAGCAAGGGCTAGCGGGACAGATACGCAGTATTTT. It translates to CSAREARASGTDTQYF.

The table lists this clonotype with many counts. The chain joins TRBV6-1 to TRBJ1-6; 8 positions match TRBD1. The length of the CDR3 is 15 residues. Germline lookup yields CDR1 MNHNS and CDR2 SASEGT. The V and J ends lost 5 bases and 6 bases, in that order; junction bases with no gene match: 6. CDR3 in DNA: TGTGCCAGCAGTACCGGACAGGGTTTTAATTCACCCCTCCACTTT. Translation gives CASSTGQGFNSPLHF.

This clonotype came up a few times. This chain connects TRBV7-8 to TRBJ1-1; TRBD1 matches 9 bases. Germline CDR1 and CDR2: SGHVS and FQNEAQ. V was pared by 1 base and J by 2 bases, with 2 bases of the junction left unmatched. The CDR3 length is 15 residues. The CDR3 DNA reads TGTGCCAGCAGCTTAGGGACAGGGGCTAACACTGAAGCTTTCTTT. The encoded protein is CASSLGTGANTEAFF. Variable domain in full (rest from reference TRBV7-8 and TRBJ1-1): GAGVSQSPRYKVAKRGQDVALRCDPISGHVSLFWYQQALGQGPEFLTYFQNEAQLDKSGLPSDRFFAERPEGSVSTLKIQRTQQEDSAVYLCASSLGTGANTEAFFGQGTRLTVV.

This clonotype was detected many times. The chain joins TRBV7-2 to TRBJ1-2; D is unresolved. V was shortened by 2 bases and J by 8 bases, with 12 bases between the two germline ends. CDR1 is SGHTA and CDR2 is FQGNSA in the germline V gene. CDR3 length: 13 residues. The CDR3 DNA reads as TGTGCCAGCAGCTTACCCGGTGATCACGGCTACACCTTC. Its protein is CASSLPGDHGYTF.

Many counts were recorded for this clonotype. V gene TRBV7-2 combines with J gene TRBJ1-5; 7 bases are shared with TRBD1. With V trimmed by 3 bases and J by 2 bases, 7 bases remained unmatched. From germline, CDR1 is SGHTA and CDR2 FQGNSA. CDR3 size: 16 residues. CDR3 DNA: TGTGCCAGCAGCTTGAGAGCCAGGGGGGGCAATCAGCCCCAGCATTTT. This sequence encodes CASSLRARGGNQPQHF.

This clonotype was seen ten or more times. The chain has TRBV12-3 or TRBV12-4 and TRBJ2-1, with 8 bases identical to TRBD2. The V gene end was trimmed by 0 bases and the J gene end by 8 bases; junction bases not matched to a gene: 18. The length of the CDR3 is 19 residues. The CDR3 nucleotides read TGTGCCAGCAGTTTAGCATCGGGTTGGGGGACTAGGGACGGCTATGAGCAGTTCTTC. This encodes CASSLASGWGTRDGYEQFF.

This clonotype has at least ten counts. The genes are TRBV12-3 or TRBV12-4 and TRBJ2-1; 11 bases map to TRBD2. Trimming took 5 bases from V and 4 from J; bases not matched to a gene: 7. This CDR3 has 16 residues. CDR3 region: CASSTQTSGGYNEQFF. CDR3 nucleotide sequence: TGTGCCAGCAGTACCCAAACTAGCGGGGGATACAATGAGCAGTTCTTC.

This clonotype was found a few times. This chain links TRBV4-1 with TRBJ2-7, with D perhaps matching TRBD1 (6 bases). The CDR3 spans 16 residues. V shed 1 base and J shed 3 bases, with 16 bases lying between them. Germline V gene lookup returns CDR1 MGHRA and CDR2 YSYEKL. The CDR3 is CASSQVPDRSYYEQYF. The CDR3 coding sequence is TGCGCCAGCAGCCAAGTCCCCGACAGGTCCTACTACGAGCAGTACTTC.

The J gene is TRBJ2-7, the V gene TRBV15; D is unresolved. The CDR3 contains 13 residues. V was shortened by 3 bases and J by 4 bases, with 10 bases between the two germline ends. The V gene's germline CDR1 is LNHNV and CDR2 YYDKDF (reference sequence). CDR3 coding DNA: TGTGCCACCAGCAGGGGGAAGGGATACGAGCAGTACTTC. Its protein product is CATSRGKGYEQYF.

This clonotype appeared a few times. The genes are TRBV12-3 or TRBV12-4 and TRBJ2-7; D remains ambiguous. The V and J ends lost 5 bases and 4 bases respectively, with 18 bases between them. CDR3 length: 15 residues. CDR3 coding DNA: TGTGCCAGCAGTCCCACAGCCGGGTCCTTTTACGAGCAGTACTTC. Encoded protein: CASSPTAGSFYEQYF.

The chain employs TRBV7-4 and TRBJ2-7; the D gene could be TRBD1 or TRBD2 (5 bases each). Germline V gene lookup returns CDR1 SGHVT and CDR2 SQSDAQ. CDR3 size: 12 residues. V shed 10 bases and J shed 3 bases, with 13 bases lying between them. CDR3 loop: CATGDGNYEQYF. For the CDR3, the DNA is TGTGCCACCGGGGACGGAAACTACGAGCAGTACTTC.

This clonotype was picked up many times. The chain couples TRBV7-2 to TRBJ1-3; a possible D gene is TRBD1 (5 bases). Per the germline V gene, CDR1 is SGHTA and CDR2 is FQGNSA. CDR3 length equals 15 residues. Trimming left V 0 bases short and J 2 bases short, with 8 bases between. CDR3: CASSLAGAPGNTIYF. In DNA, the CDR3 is TGTGCCAGCAGCTTAGCAGGGGCCCCTGGAAACACCATATATTTT.

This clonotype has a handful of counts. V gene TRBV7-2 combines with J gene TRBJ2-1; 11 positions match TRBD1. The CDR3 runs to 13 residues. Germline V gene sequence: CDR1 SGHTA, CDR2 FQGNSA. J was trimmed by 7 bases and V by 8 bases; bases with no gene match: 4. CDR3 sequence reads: CASGDRGWNEQFF. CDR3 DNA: TGTGCCAGCGGGGACAGGGGGTGGAATGAGCAGTTCTTC. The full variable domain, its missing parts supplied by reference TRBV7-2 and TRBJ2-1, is GAGVSQSPSNKVTEKGKDVELRCDPISGHTALYWYRQSLGQGLEFLIYFQGNSAPDKSGLPSDRFSAERTGGSVSTLTIQRTQQEDSAVYLCASGDRGWNEQFFGPGTRLTVL.

CDR3: CASSLRIQGLVNTEAFF. The CDR3 coding sequence is TGTGCCAGCAGCTTAAGGATACAGGGGTTGGTGAACACTGAAGCTTTCTTT. The V gene is TRBV7-3, the J gene TRBJ1-1; 7 nucleotides agree with TRBD1. Germline CDR1 is SGHTA and CDR2 is FQGTGA. V trimming: 1 base; J trimming: 0 bases; junction bases outside the gene matches: 8. The CDR3 spans 17 residues.

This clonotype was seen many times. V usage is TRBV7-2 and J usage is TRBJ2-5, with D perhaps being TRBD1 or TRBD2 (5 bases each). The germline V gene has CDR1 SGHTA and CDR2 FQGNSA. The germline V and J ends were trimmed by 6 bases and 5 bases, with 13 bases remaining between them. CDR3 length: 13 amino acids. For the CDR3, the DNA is TGTGCCAGCAGTAGAGGGGCGAAGGAGACCCAGTACTTC. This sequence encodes CASSRGAKETQYF.

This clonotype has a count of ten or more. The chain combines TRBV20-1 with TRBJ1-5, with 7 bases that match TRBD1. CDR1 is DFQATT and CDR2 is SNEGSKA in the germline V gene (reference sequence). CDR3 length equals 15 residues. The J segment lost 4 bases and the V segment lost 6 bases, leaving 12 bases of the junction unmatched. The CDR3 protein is CSASSRDSRNQPQHF. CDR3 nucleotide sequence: TGCAGTGCCAGCTCTAGGGACAGCCGGAATCAGCCCCAGCATTTT.

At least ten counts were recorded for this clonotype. CDR3 in amino acids: CASSLNSGERKNIQYF. The CDR3 DNA is TGTGCCAGCAGCTTAAATTCGGGGGAGCGAAAAAACATTCAGTACTTC. This rearrangement joins TRBV11-2 to TRBJ2-4; tentatively, D is TRBD2 (6 bases). This CDR3 has 16 amino acids. With 2 bases removed from V and 4 bases from J, the gap between germline ends came to 15 bases. CDR1 is SGHAT and CDR2 is FQNNGV in the germline V gene.

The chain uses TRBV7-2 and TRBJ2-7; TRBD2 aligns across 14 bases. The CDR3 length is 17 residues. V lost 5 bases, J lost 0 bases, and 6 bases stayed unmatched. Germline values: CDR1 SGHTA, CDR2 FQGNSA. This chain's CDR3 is CASSHGLAGGRSYEQYF. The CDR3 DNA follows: TGTGCCAGCAGCCATGGACTAGCGGGAGGCCGCTCCTACGAGCAGTACTTC.

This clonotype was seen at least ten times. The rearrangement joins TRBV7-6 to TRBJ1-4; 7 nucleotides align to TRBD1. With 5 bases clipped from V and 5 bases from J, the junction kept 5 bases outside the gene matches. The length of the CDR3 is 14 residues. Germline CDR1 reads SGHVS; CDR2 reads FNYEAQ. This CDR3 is CASSPGQINEKLFF. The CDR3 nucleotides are TGTGCCAGCAGCCCGGGACAGATAAATGAAAAACTGTTTTTT.

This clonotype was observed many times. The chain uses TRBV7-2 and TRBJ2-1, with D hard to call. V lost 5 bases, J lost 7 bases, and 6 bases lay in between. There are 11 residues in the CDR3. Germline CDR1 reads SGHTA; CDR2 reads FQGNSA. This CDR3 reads CASSRFNEQFF. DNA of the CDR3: TGTGCCAGCAGCCGGTTTAATGAGCAGTTCTTC.

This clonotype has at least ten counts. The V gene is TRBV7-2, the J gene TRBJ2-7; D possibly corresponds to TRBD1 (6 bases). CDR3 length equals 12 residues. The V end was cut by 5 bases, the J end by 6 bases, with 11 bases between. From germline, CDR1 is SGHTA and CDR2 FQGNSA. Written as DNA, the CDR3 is TGTGCCAGCAGCAAGGGGGAGAGCGAGCAGTACTTC. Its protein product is CASSKGESEQYF.